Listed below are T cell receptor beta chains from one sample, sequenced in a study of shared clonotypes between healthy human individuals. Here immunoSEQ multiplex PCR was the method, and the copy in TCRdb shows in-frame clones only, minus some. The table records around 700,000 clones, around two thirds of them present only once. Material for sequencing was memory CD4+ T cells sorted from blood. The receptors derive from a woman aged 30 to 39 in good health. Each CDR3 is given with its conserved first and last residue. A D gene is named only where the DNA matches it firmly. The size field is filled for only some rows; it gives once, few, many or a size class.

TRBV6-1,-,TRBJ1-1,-,CASSMAELGNTEAFF,TGTGCCAGCAGTATGGCAGAGTTGGGGAACACTGAAGCTTTCTTT
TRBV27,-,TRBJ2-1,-,CASSLYNEQFF,TGTGCCAGCAGTTTATACAATGAGCAGTTCTTC
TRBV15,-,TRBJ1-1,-,CATSGQLNTEAFF,TGTGCCACCAGCGGGCAGTTGAACACTGAAGCTTTCTTT
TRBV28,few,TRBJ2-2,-,CASSPGPTNTGELFF,TGTGCCAGTTCTCCGGGACCGACGAACACCGGGGAGCTGTTTTTT
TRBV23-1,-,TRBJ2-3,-,CASSQSDVPWGTDTQYF,TGCGCCAGCAGTCAATCGGATGTCCCGTGGGGAACAGATACGCAGTATTTT
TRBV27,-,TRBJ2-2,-,CASSRRGDNTGELFF,TGTGCCAGCAGCCGTCGAGGAGATAACACCGGGGAGCTGTTTTTT
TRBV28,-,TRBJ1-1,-,CATTVTMNTEAFF,TGTGCCACCACGGTAACCATGAACACTGAAGCTTTCTTT
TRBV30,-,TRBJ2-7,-,CAWSALRILASTKKLAEEQYF,TGTGCCTGGAGTGCCCTACGTATCCTAGCATCTACGAAGAAACTGGCTGAAGAGCAGTACTTC
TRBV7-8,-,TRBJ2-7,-,CAGGRTSYEQYF,TGTGCCGGGGGGCGGACCTCCTACGAGCAGTACTTC
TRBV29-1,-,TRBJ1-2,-,CSAGVGIF,TGCAGCGCTGGGGTGGGGATCTTC
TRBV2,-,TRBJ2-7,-,CASRPRAGGFSYEQYF,TGTGCCAGCAGGCCCAGGGCCGGAGGCTTCTCCTACGAGCAGTACTTC
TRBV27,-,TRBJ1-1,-,CASSRQPQIYEAFF,TGTGCCAGCAGCCGACAACCCCAGATATATGAAGCTTTCTTT
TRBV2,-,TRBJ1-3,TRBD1,CASRDGTDGNTIYF,TGTGCCAGCAGGGACGGGACAGATGGAAACACCATATATTTT
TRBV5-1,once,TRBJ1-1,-,CASSLLGPRTAEAFF,TGCGCCAGCAGCTTGTTAGGTCCCAGGACAGCTGAAGCTTTCTTT
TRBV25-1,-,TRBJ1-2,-,CASRKEGSGNYGYTF,TGTGCCAGCCGAAAAGAGGGGAGTGGGAACTATGGCTACACCTTC
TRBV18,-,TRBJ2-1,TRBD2,CASSGLAGKDEQFF,TGTGCCAGCTCTGGACTAGCGGGAAAGGATGAGCAGTTCTTC
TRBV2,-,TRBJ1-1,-,CASRETLERTEAFF,TGTGCCAGCAGGGAGACCCTCGAGAGGACTGAAGCTTTCTTT
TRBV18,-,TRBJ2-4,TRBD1,CASSSGTGGQNIQYF,TGTGCCAGCTCTTCCGGGACAGGGGGCCAGAACATTCAGTACTTC
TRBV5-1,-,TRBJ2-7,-,CASSFHPSPSLEQYF,TGCGCCAGCAGCTTCCATCCCTCGCCGTCCCTCGAGCAGTACTTC
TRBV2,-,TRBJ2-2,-,CASTSVTNIGELFF,TGTGCCAGCACGAGTGTGACGAACATCGGGGAGCTGTTTTTT
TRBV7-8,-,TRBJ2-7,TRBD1,CASSPLPGQGVYEQYF,TGTGCCAGCAGCCCACTACCGGGACAGGGGGTCTACGAGCAGTACTTC
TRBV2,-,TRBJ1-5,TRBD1,CASSRDRGRLSNQPQHF,TGTGCCAGCAGCCGCGACAGGGGGCGTTTAAGCAATCAGCCCCAGCATTTT
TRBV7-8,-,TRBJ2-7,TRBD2,CASSLRLATTYEQYF,TGTGCCAGCAGCTTGAGACTAGCGACAACCTACGAGCAGTACTTC
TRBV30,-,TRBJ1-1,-,CAGAGGWNTEAFF,TGTGCCGGCGCTGGGGGGTGGAACACTGAAGCTTTCTTT
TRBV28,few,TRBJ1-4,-,CASRRKGLWNEKLFF,TGTGCCAGCAGGCGGAAAGGGCTCTGGAATGAAAAACTGTTTTTT
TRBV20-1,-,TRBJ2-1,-,CSALQAPFF,TGCAGTGCTTTACAGGCGCCGTTCTTC
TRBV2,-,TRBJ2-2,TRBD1,CASKQGDAGELFF,TGTGCCAGCAAACAGGGGGATGCCGGGGAGCTGTTTTTT
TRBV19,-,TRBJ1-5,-,CASSMFGGHQPQHF,TGTGCCAGTAGTATGTTCGGGGGGCATCAGCCCCAGCATTTT
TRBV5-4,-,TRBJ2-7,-,CASSLAGIGSYEQYF,TGTGCCAGCAGCTTGGCGGGTATAGGGTCCTACGAGCAGTACTTC
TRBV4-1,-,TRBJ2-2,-,CASSLPPPGTKNTGELFF,TGCGCCAGCAGCCTACCACCTCCGGGGACAAAAAACACCGGGGAGCTGTTTTTT
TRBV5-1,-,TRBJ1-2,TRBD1,CASSSGPGQANYGYTF,TGCGCCAGCAGCTCCGGACCGGGACAGGCAAACTATGGCTACACCTTC
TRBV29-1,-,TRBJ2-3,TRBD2,CSVTSGSTYTQYF,TGCAGCGTTACTAGCGGGAGTACGTATACGCAGTATTTT
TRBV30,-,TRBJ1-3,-,CAWRLSGNTIYF,TGTGCCTGGAGGCTGTCCGGAAACACCATATATTTT
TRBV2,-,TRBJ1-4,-,CASSAPDGTNEKLFF,TGTGCCAGCAGTGCCCCCGACGGGACTAATGAAAAACTGTTTTTT
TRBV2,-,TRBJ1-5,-,CASSGQWGNQPQHF,TGTGCCAGCAGTGGCCAGTGGGGGAATCAGCCCCAGCATTTT
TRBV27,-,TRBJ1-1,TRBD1,CASRGTGTEAFF,TGTGCCAGCAGGGGGACAGGGACTGAAGCTTTCTTT
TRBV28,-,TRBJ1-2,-,CASSLAGVGGDGDYGYTF,TGTGCCAGCAGTTTGGCTGGGGTTGGAGGGGATGGAGACTATGGCTACACCTTC
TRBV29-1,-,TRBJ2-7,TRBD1,CSVEGQGVEQYF,TGCAGCGTTGAGGGACAGGGTGTCGAGCAGTACTTC
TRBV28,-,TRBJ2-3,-,CASISHTDTQYF,TGTGCCAGCATTTCGCACACAGATACGCAGTATTTT
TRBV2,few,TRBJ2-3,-,CASSALVGGTDTQYF,TGTGCCAGCAGCGCCCTGGTGGGTGGTACAGATACGCAGTATTTT
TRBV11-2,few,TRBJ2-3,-,CASSSPSSDTQYF,TGTGCCAGCAGTTCTCCGTCTTCAGATACGCAGTATTTT
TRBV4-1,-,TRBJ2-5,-,CASSQVPHKETQYF,TGCGCCAGCAGCCAGGTCCCCCACAAAGAGACCCAGTACTTC
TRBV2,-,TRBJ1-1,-,CASSVNRAEAFF,TGTGCCAGCAGTGTTAACCGGGCTGAAGCTTTCTTT
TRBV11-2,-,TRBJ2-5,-,CASSPDTWGQYF,TGTGCCAGCAGCCCCGACACATGGGGCCAGTACTTC
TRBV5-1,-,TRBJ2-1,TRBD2,CASSGPGGSNEQFF,TGCGCCAGCAGCGGACCGGGAGGATCAAATGAGCAGTTCTTC
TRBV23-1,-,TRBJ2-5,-,CASSLQGGETQYF,TGCGCCAGCAGCCTACAGGGAGGGGAGACCCAGTACTTC
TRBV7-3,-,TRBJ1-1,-,CASSAPGPEAFF,TGTGCCAGCAGCGCACCGGGTCCCGAAGCTTTCTTT
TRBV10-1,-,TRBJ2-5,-,CASSGTVQETQYF,TGCGCCAGCAGTGGGACTGTCCAGGAGACCCAGTACTTC
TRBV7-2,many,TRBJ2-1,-,CASSRAALIPGEQFF,TGTGCCAGCTCACGGGCGGCACTCATACCGGGGGAGCAGTTCTTC
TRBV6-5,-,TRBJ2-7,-,CASKPRAGPYEQYF,TGTGCCAGCAAACCACGGGCAGGGCCGTACGAGCAGTACTTC
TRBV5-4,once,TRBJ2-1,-,CASSQVQIPNEQFF,TGTGCCAGCAGTCAGGTTCAGATCCCCAATGAGCAGTTCTTC
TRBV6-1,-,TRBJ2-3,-,CASSETLARGPDTQYF,TGTGCCAGCAGTGAGACGCTCGCGAGGGGCCCAGATACGCAGTATTTT
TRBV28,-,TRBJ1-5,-,CASSLGRPDQPQHF,TGTGCCAGCAGTCTAGGCCGACCGGACCAGCCCCAGCATTTT
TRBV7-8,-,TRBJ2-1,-,CASSLARTDLGEQFF,TGTGCCAGCAGCTTAGCTCGGACGGACTTGGGTGAGCAGTTCTTC
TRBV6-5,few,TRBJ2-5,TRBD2,CASSYSPAGGEETQYF,TGTGCCAGCAGTTACTCGCCAGCGGGAGGGGAGGAGACCCAGTACTTC